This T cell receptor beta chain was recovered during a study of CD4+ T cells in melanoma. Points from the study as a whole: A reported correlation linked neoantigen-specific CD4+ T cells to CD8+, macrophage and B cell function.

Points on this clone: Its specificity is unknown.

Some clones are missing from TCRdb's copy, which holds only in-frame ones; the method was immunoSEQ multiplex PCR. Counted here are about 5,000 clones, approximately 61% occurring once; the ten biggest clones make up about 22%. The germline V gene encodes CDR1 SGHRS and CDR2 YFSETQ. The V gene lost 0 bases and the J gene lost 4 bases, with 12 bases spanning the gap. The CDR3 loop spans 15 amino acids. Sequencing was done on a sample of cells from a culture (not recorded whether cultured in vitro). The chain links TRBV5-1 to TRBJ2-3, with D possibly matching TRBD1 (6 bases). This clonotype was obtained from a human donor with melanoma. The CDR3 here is CASSLGADRSDTQYF. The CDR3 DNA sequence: TGCGCCAGCAGCTTGGGGGCGGACAGATCAGATACGCAGTATTTT.